A selection of T cell receptor beta chains follows, all from one sample in a study of cytomegalovirus exposure and HLA in healthy donors. Produced via immunoSEQ multiplex PCR; TCRdb's table is partial and in-frame only. The profile shows fewer than 250,000 clones, 75% to 85% of them singletons. Sequenced material: PBMCs. The origin of the receptors is a woman aged 25 to 39 in good health and CMV-seropositive. Each CDR3 is given with its conserved first and last residue. The D gene is left open where the match is weak. The listing skips clone size in some rows; elsewhere it reads once, few, many or a size class.

abundance	v_gene	len	d_gene	j_gene	CDR3nt	CDR3aa
-	TRBV7-2	13	TRBD1	TRBJ2-2	TGTGCCAGCGGACAGGGAGGAACCGGGGAGCTGTTTTTT	CASGQGGTGELFF
few	TRBV6-6	14	TRBD1	TRBJ2-7	TGTGCCAGCAGTTACGGCCGGGACAGGGACGAGCAGTACTTC	CASSYGRDRDEQYF
few	TRBV14	15	-	TRBJ1-6	TGTGCCAGCAGCCTCAGGCCAGGGTCCAATTCACCCCTCCACTTT	CASSLRPGSNSPLHF
-	TRBV6-6	12	-	TRBJ2-7	TGTGCCAGCAGTTCGGGAATACACGAGCAGTACTTC	CASSSGIHEQYF
-	TRBV5-1	16	-	TRBJ1-2	TGCGCCAGCAGCTCCATCCCGGCTGACAGGTTGGATGGCTACACCTTC	CASSSIPADRLDGYTF
-	TRBV19	13	TRBD2	TRBJ2-1	TGTGCCAGTAGCAATAGCGGGAACAATGAGCAGTTCTTC	CASSNSGNNEQFF
-	TRBV7-9	14	-	TRBJ1-2	TGTGCCAGCAGCTTCTCACAAACGTACTATGGCTACACCTTC	CASSFSQTYYGYTF
-	TRBV5-1	14	-	TRBJ1-2	TGCGCCAGCAGCGCCCAGGACACCTCGGAGGGCCACACCTTC	CASSAQDTSEGHTF
few	TRBV5-1	15	-	TRBJ1-5	TGTGCCAGCAGCTCACAGAGTTATAGCAATCAGCCCCAGCATTTT	CASSSQSYSNQPQHF
few	TRBV5-5	15	TRBD1	TRBJ1-4	TGTGCCAGCAGCCCGGGAGGGACAGGGGCCCAAAAACTGTTTTTT	CASSPGGTGAQKLFF
once	TRBV28	13	TRBD1	TRBJ1-1	TGTGCCAGCAGCCGAGACAGGGTGACTGAAGCTTTCTTT	CASSRDRVTEAFF
few	TRBV6-4	15	TRBD2	TRBJ2-3	TGTGCCAGCAAGAAGACTAGCGGGAGTTCAGATACGCAGTATTTT	CASKKTSGSSDTQYF
-	TRBV11-2	14	-	TRBJ2-1	TGTGCCAGCAGCGGGGCGGGGACCATCAATGAGCAATTCTTC	CASSGAGTINEQFF
once	TRBV5-6	15	TRBD1	TRBJ1-1	TGTGCCAGCAGTCATTCCGGGACAGGGGGCACTGAAGCTTTCTTT	CASSHSGTGGTEAFF
few	TRBV4-3	16	TRBD2	TRBJ2-5	TGCGCCAGCAGCCAAGATGTGACTAGCGAAGCGGAGACCCAGTACTTC	CASSQDVTSEAETQYF
-	TRBV28	15	TRBD1	TRBJ2-7	TGTGCCAGCAAGACAGGGGGCGAAGGGCTCCACGAGCAGTACTTC	CASKTGGEGLHEQYF
-	TRBV28	14	TRBD1	TRBJ1-4	TGTGCCAGCAGTTCCGGGACAGGGAGGAAAAAACTGTTTTTT	CASSSGTGRKKLFF
-	TRBV2	13	TRBD1	TRBJ2-7	TGTGCCAGCAGGCCGGGACAGGTCTACGAGCAGTACTTC	CASRPGQVYEQYF
-	TRBV5-6	17	-	TRBJ2-7	TGTGCCAGCAGCTTGGCAGTCACAGCCCCTTCGGGGTACGAGCAGTACTTC	CASSLAVTAPSGYEQYF
once	TRBV4-3	15	TRBD1	TRBJ2-5	TGCGCCAGCAGCCAATCGACAGGGTGGCAAGAGACCCAGTACTTC	CASSQSTGWQETQYF
-	TRBV5-1	17	-	TRBJ2-2	TGCGCCAGCAGCTACCGATTTTTAATCGGCGGGTACGGGGAGCTGTTTTTT	CASSYRFLIGGYGELFF
few	TRBV7-9	16	-	TRBJ1-3	TGTGCCAGCAGTCCCGTTTGGCAAAACTCTGGAAACACCATATATTTT	CASSPVWQNSGNTIYF
-	TRBV1	20	-	TRBJ2-2	TGCACCAGCAGCCAAGATAGCCCAGCGGGAGGGCCACGGGGCACCGGGGAGCTGTTTTTT	CTSSQDSPAGGPRGTGELFF
-	TRBV2	14	TRBD1	TRBJ2-2	TGTGCCAGCAAGGGACAGATTAACACCGGGGAGCTGTTTTTT	CASKGQINTGELFF
-	TRBV28	14	TRBD1	TRBJ1-5	TGTGCCAGCAGTCAACGCAGGGGGCATCAGCCCCAGCATTTT	CASSQRRGHQPQHF
-	TRBV5-1	16	TRBD2	TRBJ2-3	TGCGCCAGCAGCTCGGGCGGGGGGGCCACCACAGATACGCAGTATTTT	CASSSGGGATTDTQYF
-	TRBV19	15	TRBD1	TRBJ1-6	TGTGCCAGTAGTGCGCAGGGGGAAAGTAATTCACCCCTCCACTTT	CASSAQGESNSPLHF
-	TRBV28	15	TRBD1	TRBJ1-5	TGTGCCAGCAGCCCCGGGACAGGGTCACCTCAGCCCCAGCATTTT	CASSPGTGSPQPQHF
-	TRBV28	13	-	TRBJ2-4	TGTGCCAGCACCGGAGAGGCCAAAAACATTCAGTACTTC	CASTGEAKNIQYF
-	TRBV6-1	16	-	TRBJ2-3	TGTGCCAGCAGTGAAGCGGCAGGGCAGGGCACAGATACGCAGTATTTT	CASSEAAGQGTDTQYF
-	TRBV6-1	14	-	TRBJ2-5	TGTGCCAGCAGTCCGACAGATCTTTGGGAGACCCAGTACTTC	CASSPTDLWETQYF
-	TRBV9	15	-	TRBJ1-4	TGTGCCAGCAGCCCGCGGGGGGCGGCTAATGAAAAACTGTTTTTT	CASSPRGAANEKLFF
-	TRBV6-1	14	-	TRBJ1-2	TGTGCCAGCACCCCCCGGGGGGCCTACTATGGCTACACCTTC	CASTPRGAYYGYTF
-	TRBV7-2	16	-	TRBJ2-1	TGTGCCAGCAGCCTAGGGACTCTCAACTCCTACAATGAGCAGTTCTTC	CASSLGTLNSYNEQFF
few	TRBV6-6	14	TRBD1	TRBJ1-1	TGTGCCACATACACAGGGGGCTTTAGAACTGAAGCTTTCTTT	CATYTGGFRTEAFF
-	TRBV2	15	TRBD1	TRBJ2-2	TGTGCCAGCAGTCGACAGGGGGCCTACACCGGGGAGCTGTTTTTT	CASSRQGAYTGELFF
-	TRBV7-3	15	TRBD1	TRBJ2-2	TGTGCCAGCAGCCTTGGGACAGGCAACACCGGGGAGCTGTTTTTT	CASSLGTGNTGELFF
-	TRBV27	14	-	TRBJ2-2	TGTGCCAGCAGTTTATCGAGGGTAGCCGGGGAGCTGTTTTTT	CASSLSRVAGELFF
few	TRBV28	12	-	TRBJ1-4	TGTGCCAGCAGACTGGACAGCGGAAAACTGTTTTTT	CASRLDSGKLFF
-	TRBV7-6	13	TRBD1	TRBJ2-2	TGTGCCAGATACCAGGGGGCCAGGGGGGAGCTGTTTTTT	CARYQGARGELFF
-	TRBV10-3	14	-	TRBJ2-7	TGTGCCATCAGGGCGGGACAGTCGTTCTACGAGCAGTACTTC	CAIRAGQSFYEQYF
once	TRBV6-1	13	TRBD2	TRBJ2-7	TGTGCCAGCAGCCTAGCGGGGGGCTACGAGCAGTACTTC	CASSLAGGYEQYF
-	TRBV18	15	TRBD1	TRBJ2-2	TGTGCCAGCTCCTACGGACAGGGCGGTACCGGGGAGCTGTTTTTT	CASSYGQGGTGELFF
few	TRBV2	14	TRBD2	TRBJ2-1	TGTGCCACCAAGGGGGCGGGGGGGTACAATGAGCAGTTCTTC	CATKGAGGYNEQFF
-	TRBV7-9	15	-	TRBJ2-3	TGTGCCAGCAGCCAATCTCCTACTAGCACAGATACGCAGTATTTT	CASSQSPTSTDTQYF
-	TRBV7-9	16	TRBD1	TRBJ1-2	TGTGCCAGCAGCTTTATAGGGGACAGGGGGAACTATGGCTACACCTTC	CASSFIGDRGNYGYTF
-	TRBV4-1	17	TRBD2	TRBJ2-3	TGCGCCAGCAGCCACCTAGCGGGAGGAACAAGCACAGATACGCAGTATTTT	CASSHLAGGTSTDTQYF
-	TRBV11-2	15	TRBD1	TRBJ1-2	TGTGCCAGCAGCTTAGTTGCAGGGGGCATTAGCGGCTACACCTTC	CASSLVAGGISGYTF
-	TRBV29-1	14	TRBD2	TRBJ2-7	TGCAGCGTTGAGGGCGGGAGGGGCAGAAACGAGCAGTACTTC	CSVEGGRGRNEQYF
few	TRBV25-1	13	-	TRBJ1-5	TGTGCCAGCAGTCCCCCTACAGGTCAGCCCCAGCATTTT	CASSPPTGQPQHF
few	TRBV7-9	14	-	TRBJ1-5	TGTGCCAGCAGCTTACAGGATAGCAATCAGCCCCAGCATTTT	CASSLQDSNQPQHF
-	TRBV18	14	-	TRBJ2-7	TGTGCCAGCTCACCACCGGGAGACCCCTACGAGCAGTACTTC	CASSPPGDPYEQYF
-	TRBV7-9	15	TRBD2	TRBJ2-5	TGTGCCAGCAGCAGAATCGGGGGGGATCGGGAGACCCAGTACTTC	CASSRIGGDRETQYF
-	TRBV13	13	-	TRBJ1-2	TGTGCCAGCAGCTTGGGGGGGTTAACTGGCTACACCTTC	CASSLGGLTGYTF
-	TRBV5-1	15	TRBD1	TRBJ1-4	TGCGCCAGCAGCGACGGGACAGGGTCTAATGAAAAACTGTTTTTT	CASSDGTGSNEKLFF
-	TRBV13	12	-	TRBJ1-2	TGTGCCAGCAGCTGGGGGGGGAATGGCTACACCTTC	CASSWGGNGYTF
-	TRBV28	15	-	TRBJ1-6	TGTGCCAGCAGTTTAGTTGGCAGGGGCTGGTCACCCCTCCACTTT	CASSLVGRGWSPLHF
-	TRBV6-1	14	-	TRBJ1-4	TGTGCCAGCAGGGAGGGCTCAACTAATGAAAAACTGTTTTTT	CASREGSTNEKLFF
once	TRBV4-1	19	TRBD2	TRBJ2-2	TGCGCCAGCAGCCAAGGGACTAGCGGGGGACATCGAAGGGCCGGGGAGCTGTTTTTT	CASSQGTSGGHRRAGELFF
-	TRBV11-2	19	-	TRBJ1-6	TGTGCCAGCAGCTTAGACCCGCGGGCACGGTACTCCTATAATTCACCCCTCCACTTT	CASSLDPRARYSYNSPLHF